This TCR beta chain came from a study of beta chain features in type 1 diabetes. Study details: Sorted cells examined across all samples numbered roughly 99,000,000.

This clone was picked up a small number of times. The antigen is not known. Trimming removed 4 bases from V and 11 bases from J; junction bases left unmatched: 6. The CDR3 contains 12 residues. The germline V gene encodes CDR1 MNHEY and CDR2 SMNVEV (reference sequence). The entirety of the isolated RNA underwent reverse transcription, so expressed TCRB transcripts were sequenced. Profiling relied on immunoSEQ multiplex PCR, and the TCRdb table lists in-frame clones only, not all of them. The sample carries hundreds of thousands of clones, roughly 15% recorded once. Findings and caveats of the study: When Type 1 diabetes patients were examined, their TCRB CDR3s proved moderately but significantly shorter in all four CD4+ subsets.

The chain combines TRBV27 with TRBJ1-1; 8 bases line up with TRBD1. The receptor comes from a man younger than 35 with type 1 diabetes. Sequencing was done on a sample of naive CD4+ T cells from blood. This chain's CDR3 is CASSSKTGDAFF. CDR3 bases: TGTGCCAGCAGTTCCAAGACAGGGGACGCTTTCTTT.